The 26 T cell receptor beta chains in this list originate from one sample, sequenced in a study of T-cell reconstitution after alpha-beta-depleted transplantation in children. The library targeted TCRbeta and was prepared with unique molecular identifiers. TCRdb called the PCR reads again in MiXCR, with one record for every CDR3 protein. This sample has hundreds of thousands of distinct CDR3 sequences; under 15% occur once, and the top ten carry around 2.2%. Sample: PBMCs, mostly from graft donor cells, taken 360 days after TCRalphabeta/CD19-depleted stem cell transplant. These receptors were collected from a male patient aged 10 to 17 who had a stem cell transplant for acute myeloid leukemia, so the T cells may come from the graft donor.

This clonotype has more than one count but fewer than ten. The chain uses TRBV5-1 and TRBJ2-2; 7 bases map to TRBD1. The CDR3 is 15 amino acids. J was trimmed by 7 bases and V by 2 bases; bases with no gene match: 8. In germline, CDR1 is SGHRS, CDR2 YFSETQ. CDR3 region: CASSFGRGYGGELFF. DNA of the CDR3: TGCGCCAGCAGCTTCGGCAGGGGGTACGGCGGGGAGCTGTTTTTT.

This clonotype was seen more than once but under ten times. The junction departs from germline at one end; a sequencing error may be responsible. The chain has TRBV28 and TRBJ1-5, with a weak D call TRBD1 (6 bases). The CDR3 sequence is 15 residues long. Germline values: CDR1 MDHEN, CDR2 SYDVKM. The CDR3 sequence is CASSFPGVSKQPQHF. CDR3 bases: TGTGCCAGCAGTTTTCCAGGGGTTAGCAAGCAGCCCCAGCATTTT.

The chain is built from TRBV4-3 and TRBJ2-6; 9 positions agree with TRBD2. V was pared by 1 base and J by 2 bases, with 6 bases of the junction left unmatched. The CDR3 sequence is 18 residues long. Germline CDR1 is LGHNA and CDR2 is YSLEER. CDR3 amino acids: CASSQGLAGLPGANVLTF. CDR3 in DNA: TGCGCCAGCAGCCAAGGGCTAGCGGGATTGCCTGGGGCCAACGTCCTGACTTTC.

DNA for the CDR3: TGCAGTGCAGTGACAGGGGGCGGTCAGCCCCAGCATTTT. Translation gives CSAVTGGGQPQHF. This chain links TRBV20-1 with TRBJ1-5; 10 bases are a match to TRBD1. After removal of 6 bases from V and 6 bases from J, the junction contained 5 bases not matched to a gene. CDR3 length: 13 residues. Germline CDR1 DFQATT, CDR2 SNEGSKA (reference sequence).

V gene TRBV7-2 combines with J gene TRBJ2-5; D possibly uses TRBD1 or TRBD2 (5 bases each). V lost 5 bases and J lost 4, with 8 bases in between. Looked up from germline, CDR1 is SGHTA and CDR2 is FQGNSA. The CDR3 runs to 12 residues. In nucleotides, the CDR3 is TGTGCCAGCAGCCGGGGCTCAGAGACCCAGTACTTC. Translating it yields CASSRGSETQYF.

This sequence joins TRBV27 and TRBJ2-2; D remains unclear. Germline CDR1 is MNHEY and CDR2 is SMNVEV (reference sequence). There are 13 residues in the CDR3. V was cut by 7 bases and J by 1 base, with 7 bases left in between. As DNA, the CDR3 is TGTGCCAGCAATGTCAGGAACACCGGGGAGCTGTTTTTT. As protein: CASNVRNTGELFF.

This clonotype appeared a few times. The chain combines TRBV6-6 with TRBJ2-5; the D gene could be TRBD1 or TRBD2 (5 bases each). The germline gives CDR1 MNHNY, CDR2 SVGAGI (reference sequence). The CDR3 extends over 13 amino acids. Trimming took 6 bases from V and 7 from J, leaving 15 bases between them. CDR3 sequence (DNA): TGTGCCAGCAGCCTAGAGACGGGGCTGACCCAGTACTTC. Its translation is CASSLETGLTQYF.

V is TRBV6-2 or TRBV6-3 and J is TRBJ2-4; 16 bases map to TRBD2. The length of the CDR3 is 15 residues. J lost 5 bases, V lost 6 bases, and 1 base had no gene match. Germline V gene sequence: CDR1 MNHEY, CDR2 SVGEGT. The DNA for the CDR3 is TGTGCCAGCAGGGGACTAGCGGGAGGGGAAAACATTCAGTACTTC. Protein: CASRGLAGGENIQYF.

The chain links TRBV11-2 to TRBJ2-3, with a weak D call TRBD2 (6 bases). V lost 3 bases and J 2 bases, leaving 21 bases between the germline ends. Germline values: CDR1 SGHAT, CDR2 FQNNGV. The CDR3 sequence is 18 residues long. CDR3 sequence (DNA): TGTGCCAGCAGCTTTTTCGCGGGGACGGGAAGCTTCACAGATACGCAGTATTTT. It is translated as CASSFFAGTGSFTDTQYF. The complete variable domain, with remaining parts taken from reference TRBV11-2 and TRBJ2-3, reads EAGVAQSPRYKIIEKRQSVAFWCNPISGHATLYWYQQILGQGPKLLIQFQNNGVVDDSQLPKDRFSAERLKGVDSTLKIQPAKLEDSAVYLCASSFFAGTGSFTDTQYFGPGTRLTVL.

This chain joins TRBV9 and TRBJ2-7; 7 positions match TRBD1. The CDR3 length is 15 residues. Trimming at V came to 0 bases and at J to 6 bases, leaving 9 bases not matched to a gene. Germline V CDR1 and CDR2: SGDLS, YYNGEE. The CDR3 loop reads CASSVGWQGDSEQYF. In DNA, the CDR3 is TGTGCCAGCAGCGTAGGGTGGCAGGGGGATAGCGAGCAGTACTTC.

The rearrangement links TRBV6-5 to TRBJ2-1; the match to TRBD1 covers 8 bases. Germline loops: CDR1 MNHEY, CDR2 SVGAGI. Trimming removed 4 bases from V and 2 bases from J; junction bases left unmatched: 7. The CDR3 spans 16 residues. CDR3 DNA: TGTGCCAGCAGTTCTACAGGGGGAATGACCTACAATGAGCAGTTCTTC. This codes for CASSSTGGMTYNEQFF.

This clonotype was seen at least ten times. The CDR3 sequence: CATSRDLSGQGRQETQYF. Written as DNA, the CDR3 is TGTGCCACCAGCAGAGATCTTTCCGGACAGGGGAGACAAGAGACCCAGTACTTC. The gene calls are TRBV15 and TRBJ2-5, with TRBD1 matching 9 bases. The V and J ends lost 0 bases and 2 bases, in that order; junction bases with no gene match: 10. This CDR3 has 18 residues. The V gene's germline CDR1 is LNHNV and CDR2 YYDKDF (reference sequence).

The chain joins TRBV29-1 to TRBJ1-2, with no clear D. V lost 7 bases to trimming and J lost 2 bases, with 14 bases between them. Germline V lookup: CDR1 SQVTM, CDR2 ANQGSEA. This CDR3 is built from 13 residues. The CDR3 spells CSAGPFGNYGYTF. In nucleotides, the CDR3 is TGCAGCGCCGGACCCTTTGGGAACTATGGCTACACCTTC. Full variable domain (remainder filled in from reference TRBV29-1 and TRBJ1-2): SAVISQKPSRDICQRGTSLTIQCQVDSQVTMMFWYRQQPGQSLTLIATANQGSEATYESGFVIDKFPISRPNLTFSTLTVSNMSPEDSSIYLCSAGPFGNYGYTFGSGTRLTVV.

The chain carries TRBV20-1 and TRBJ2-5; 10 nucleotides line up with TRBD2. The V gene's germline CDR1 is DFQATT and CDR2 SNEGSKA (reference sequence). V lost 6 bases to trimming and J lost 1 base; unmatched junction nucleotides: 8. The CDR3 totals 15 residues. CDR3 DNA: TGCAGTGCCACGACTAGCGGGCCTTTCCAAGAGACCCAGTACTTC. This codes for CSATTSGPFQETQYF.

The chain combines TRBV4-2 with TRBJ2-1, with D possibly matching TRBD2 (6 bases). Between the trimmed V and J ends, which lost 4 bases and 7 bases, there was a span of 20 bases. CDR1 is LGHNA and CDR2 is YNFKEQ in the germline V gene. The CDR3 totals 16 residues. CDR3 DNA: TGTGCCAGCAGCCCATGGGTAGCGGACTTCTTTAATGAGCAGTTCTTC. Protein product: CASSPWVADFFNEQFF.

Regarding this clonotype: A much bigger clone sits one base away, suggesting this may be a read error. The chain recombines TRBV5-4 with TRBJ2-1, with D possibly being TRBD2 (6 bases). Germline lookup yields CDR1 SGHNT and CDR2 YYREEE (reference sequence). The CDR3 extends over 14 amino acids. V lost 3 bases, J lost 10 bases, and 17 bases lay in between. This CDR3 is CASSSDLPGDEQFF. DNA for the CDR3: TGTGCCAGCAGCTCGGACCTCCCGGGAGACGAGCAGTTCTTC.

This chain joins TRBV12-3 or TRBV12-4 and TRBJ1-1; a possible D gene is TRBD1 (6 bases). Trimming took 7 bases from V and 10 from J, leaving 19 bases between them. This CDR3 has 13 residues. CDR3: CASTDWTGGSAFF. As DNA, the CDR3 is TGTGCCAGCACCGACTGGACGGGGGGCTCAGCTTTCTTT.

The chain uses TRBV7-3 and TRBJ2-1; the D is unclear. V was clipped by 2 bases and J by 3 bases, with 5 bases between them. This CDR3 has 13 amino acids. Germline-derived CDR1 and CDR2 are SGHTA and FQGTGA. The CDR3 is CASSLVHYNEQFF. CDR3 nucleotide sequence: TGTGCCAGCAGCTTAGTCCACTACAATGAGCAGTTCTTC.

Concerning this clonotype itself: One end of the junction is discordant with germline, which a read error may explain. The J gene is TRBJ2-3, the V gene TRBV19; TRBD2 is a possible D gene (6 bases). The germline gives CDR1 LNHDA, CDR2 SQIVND (reference sequence). The CDR3 length is 17 residues. The CDR3 nucleotides are TGTGTCAGTACTCCCTACGGCCGGGGGTCGGGCACAGATACGCAGTATTTT. Its protein is CVSTPYGRGSGTDTQYF.

This clonotype was seen ten or more times. The chain couples TRBV12-3 or TRBV12-4 to TRBJ2-7, with TRBD1 as a possible D gene (5 bases). V lost 5 bases to trimming and J lost 2 bases, with 10 bases between them. This CDR3 has 13 residues. Here the CDR3 reads CASSLDNTYEQYF. In DNA form, the CDR3 reads TGTGCCAGCAGTCTGGACAATACCTACGAGCAGTACTTC.

This clonotype has ten or more counts. The chain joins TRBV20-1 to TRBJ2-7, with 8 bases identical to TRBD1. V lost 1 base, J lost 3 bases, and 11 bases stayed unmatched. The CDR3 sequence is 16 residues long. Per the germline V gene, CDR1 is DFQATT and CDR2 is SNEGSKA (reference sequence). The CDR3 DNA follows: TGCAGTGCTAGAGGCGGACAGGGTGGCACTAACTACGAGCAGTACTTC. Residues: CSARGGQGGTNYEQYF.

As concerns this clonotype: Mismatch with germline at one junction end may stem from a read error. CDR3 residues: CASSLSRVTREQYF. In nucleotides, the CDR3 is TGTGCCAGCAGCTTATCTAGGGTTACAAGGGAGCAGTACTTC. The chain links TRBV28 to TRBJ2-7, with D unclear. CDR1 MDHEN and CDR2 SYDVKM come from the germline V gene. The CDR3 consists of 14 residues.

The chain combines TRBV5-6 with TRBJ2-5, with 7 nucleotides matching TRBD2. Germline CDR1 and CDR2: SGHDT and YYEEEE. The CDR3 has 12 amino acids. V dropped 5 bases and J dropped 7; count of bases not matched to a gene: 5. The CDR3 nucleotides read TGTGCCAGCAGGGGGAGGGGTTGGACCCAGTACTTC. Its translation is CASRGRGWTQYF.

The table lists this clonotype with a few counts. V is TRBV14 and J is TRBJ2-3, with 10 bases that match TRBD2. This CDR3 is 17 amino acids long. V lost 0 bases to trimming and J lost 2 bases; unmatched junction nucleotides: 5. Germline lookup yields CDR1 SGHDN and CDR2 FVKESK. For the CDR3, the DNA is TGTGCCAGCAGCCAAGAACTAGCGGGACCTCACACAGATACGCAGTATTTT. This gives the protein CASSQELAGPHTDTQYF.

This clonotype appeared a few times. This chain joins TRBV11-2 and TRBJ1-4; no clear D gene. This CDR3 spans 14 amino acids. With 6 bases removed from V and 0 bases from J, the gap between germline ends came to 8 bases. CDR1 is SGHAT and CDR2 is FQNNGV in the germline V gene. The CDR3 loop is CASRVPATNEKLFF. CDR3 in DNA: TGTGCCAGCAGGGTGCCCGCAACTAATGAAAAACTGTTTTTT.

This clonotype was seen repeatedly, ten times or more. The chain joins TRBV20-1 to TRBJ2-5; perhaps TRBD2 as D (6 bases). The CDR3 totals 14 residues. V was trimmed by 3 bases and J by 5 bases, leaving 16 bases between them. Germline-derived CDR1 and CDR2 are DFQATT and SNEGSKA (reference sequence). Here the CDR3 reads CSASEAESGETQYF. DNA for the CDR3: TGCAGTGCTAGCGAAGCCGAGAGCGGGGAGACCCAGTACTTC.